Shown below are 25 T cell receptor beta chains from a single sample sequenced in a study of response to subunit inactivated influenza vaccine. TCRdb re-analysed the RT-PCR reads in MiXCR, keeping a single row per CDR3 protein. The sample records 200,000 to 250,000 distinct CDR3 sequences, 9% to 15% being singletons. The source material was non-naive T cells sorted from PBMCs, sampled around 15 days before vaccination. The receptors here all came from a man aged 50-59 years who received an inactivated influenza vaccine.

This clonotype was detected ten times or more. The V call is TRBV4-1, the J call TRBJ1-4, with TRBD1 matching over 8 bases. Germline V gives CDR1 MGHRA, CDR2 YSYEKL. This CDR3 is built from 15 residues. Germline trimming cut 3 bases from V and 6 bases from J; bases unmatched to any gene: 6. CDR3 in amino acids: CASSHSGTGDEKLFF. DNA of the CDR3: TGCGCCAGCAGCCATTCCGGGACAGGCGATGAAAAACTGTTTTTT.

This clonotype was seen ten or more times. This rearrangement joins TRBV28 to TRBJ2-3; no definite D call. V lost 3 bases, J lost 3 bases, and 13 bases lay in between. CDR3 size: 15 residues. Germline V CDR1 and CDR2: MDHEN, SYDVKM. CDR3 protein: CASSFPAGPTDTQYF. Written as DNA, the CDR3 is TGTGCCAGCAGTTTTCCGGCTGGACCGACAGATACGCAGTATTTT.

The chain combines TRBV7-9 with TRBJ1-2, with D perhaps TRBD1 (5 bases). This CDR3 is 16 amino acids long. The V end lost 4 bases, the J end lost 8 bases, and 23 bases lay between the germline ends. Germline V gives CDR1 SEHNR, CDR2 FQNEAQ (reference sequence). CDR3 in DNA: TGTGCCAGCAGCTCTCGCCGGGACGGTTGGGCGCGGGGCTACACCTTC. The encoded protein is CASSSRRDGWARGYTF.

Only a few counts were recorded for this clonotype. The chain recombines TRBV5-1 with TRBJ2-7; D perhaps matches TRBD1 (6 bases). CDR1 and CDR2 (germline): SGHRS, YFSETQ. The V gene lost 4 bases and the J gene lost 0 bases, with 14 bases spanning the gap. The CDR3 spans 15 residues. This CDR3 reads CASSPSTGTSYEQYF. The CDR3 DNA reads as TGCGCCAGCAGCCCTTCTACAGGGACCTCCTACGAGCAGTACTTC. The whole variable domain, remainder taken from reference TRBV5-1 and TRBJ2-7, is KAGVTQTPRYLIKTRGQQVTLSCSPISGHRSVSWYQQTPGQGLQFLFEYFSETQRNKGNFPGRFSGRQFSNSRSEMNVSTLELGDSALYLCASSPSTGTSYEQYFGPGTRLTVT.

The chain links TRBV3-1 to TRBJ2-5; TRBD2 aligns across 12 bases. The trim removed 4 bases at V and 5 bases at J, leaving 5 bases unmatched. The germline V gene has CDR1 LGHDT and CDR2 YNNKEL (reference sequence). This CDR3 spans 15 amino acids. This CDR3 is CASSPRLAGDETQYF. Written as DNA, the CDR3 is TGTGCCAGCAGCCCCCGACTAGCGGGAGACGAGACCCAGTACTTC.

This chain links TRBV7-6 with TRBJ2-2; D perhaps matches TRBD1 (6 bases). The V gene's germline CDR1 is SGHVS and CDR2 FNYEAQ. V was trimmed by 1 base and J by 0 bases, leaving 9 bases between them. The CDR3 is 16 residues long. The CDR3 reads CASSLVPGANTGELFF. CDR3 in DNA: TGTGCCAGCAGCTTAGTCCCAGGGGCGAACACCGGGGAGCTGTTTTTT.

This clonotype was recorded many times. This chain links TRBV6-2 or TRBV6-3 with TRBJ2-7; 13 nucleotides align to TRBD2. The CDR3 totals 19 residues. Germline V lookup: CDR1 MNHEY, CDR2 SVGEGT. V was pared by 2 bases and J by 4 bases, with 14 bases of the junction left unmatched. CDR3 nucleotides: TGTGCCAGCAGTTACCTCCTGTTCTACGGACTAGCGGGAGTGTACGAGCAGTACTTC. This gives the protein CASSYLLFYGLAGVYEQYF.

The V and J genes are TRBV3-1 and TRBJ1-3; TRBD1 is a possible D gene (6 bases). Germline CDR1 LGHDT, CDR2 YNNKEL (reference sequence). V dropped 2 bases and J dropped 2 bases, with 10 bases sitting between them. CDR3 length equals 15 residues. The chain's CDR3 is CASSQPQGTGNTIYF. The CDR3 DNA sequence: TGTGCCAGCAGCCAACCTCAGGGGACTGGAAACACCATATATTTT.

The genes are TRBV20-1 and TRBJ1-3; D not resolved. V was pared by 3 bases and J by 0 bases, with 9 bases between. Germline V CDR1 and CDR2: DFQATT, SNEGSKA (reference sequence). CDR3 length equals 14 residues. CDR3 nucleotide sequence: TGCAGTGCTAGTTGGAGTCTCTCTGGAAACACCATATATTTT. As protein: CSASWSLSGNTIYF.

This clonotype has only a few counts. This chain joins TRBV7-9 and TRBJ2-5, with 7 nucleotides matching TRBD1. V was pared by 9 bases and J by 2 bases, with 6 bases of the junction left unmatched. Germline assignment: CDR1 SEHNR and CDR2 FQNEAQ (reference sequence). The CDR3 runs to 13 residues. The chain's CDR3 is CASRRTGQETQYF. For the CDR3, the DNA is TGTGCCAGTAGACGGACAGGACAAGAGACCCAGTACTTC.

The chain recombines TRBV5-6 with TRBJ2-7; D not certain. The CDR3 spans 11 residues. Trimming left V 5 bases short and J 7 bases short, with 10 bases between. CDR1 is SGHDT, CDR2 YYEEEE, per germline. The CDR3 region is CASRSVSEQYF. The CDR3, as DNA: TGTGCCAGCAGATCGGTGAGTGAGCAGTACTTC.

This clonotype was detected many times. V usage is TRBV5-5 and J usage is TRBJ2-7; D is unresolved. CDR1 and CDR2 from the germline V gene are SGHKS and YYEKEE (reference sequence). The CDR3 sequence is 14 residues long. V was cut by 2 bases and J by 0 bases, with 9 bases left in between. Here the CDR3 reads CASSLTLSSYEQYF. CDR3 in DNA: TGTGCCAGCAGCTTAACCCTCAGCTCCTACGAGCAGTACTTC.

This clonotype has just a few counts. This chain's CDR3 is CASSSPRGDVFF. The DNA of the CDR3 is TGTGCCAGCAGTTCACCCAGGGGGGACGTGTTTTTT. The chain uses TRBV27 and TRBJ1-4, with 7 bases lining up with TRBD1. With 4 bases clipped from V and 15 bases from J, the junction kept 8 bases outside the gene matches. The CDR3 has 12 amino acids. Per germline, CDR1 MNHEY and CDR2 SMNVEV (reference sequence).

This clonotype came up many times. V gene TRBV4-2 combines with J gene TRBJ1-2; D gene ambiguous. V was shortened by 0 bases and J by 0 bases, with 8 bases between the two germline ends. The CDR3 has 15 residues. CDR1 LGHNA and CDR2 YNFKEQ come from the germline V gene. CDR3 sequence (DNA): TGTGCCAGCAGCCAAGAAGGCCAGTCTAACTATGGCTACACCTTC. Amino acids: CASSQEGQSNYGYTF.

This clonotype was seen ten or more times. The genes are TRBV12-3 or TRBV12-4 and TRBJ2-7; 8 bases are a match to TRBD1. The CDR3 is made up of 13 amino acids. J lost 3 bases, V lost 3 bases, and 1 base had no gene match. The CDR3 region is CASSFTGGYEQYF. The CDR3 nucleotides read TGTGCCAGCAGTTTTACAGGGGGCTACGAGCAGTACTTC.

This clonotype was seen many times. The chain is built from TRBV3-1 and TRBJ2-5, with TRBD2 matching 11 bases. The CDR3 loop spans 18 amino acids. J gave up 1 base and V 2 bases, and 9 bases lay outside the gene matches. CDR1 is LGHDT, CDR2 YNNKEL, per germline (reference sequence). The CDR3 DNA sequence: TGTGCCAGCAGCCAACCGGGGTCTGGGACTAGCGGCCAAGAGACCCAGTACTTC. This gives the protein CASSQPGSGTSGQETQYF.

The table lists this clonotype with a few counts. The genes are TRBV7-9 and TRBJ2-6, with 9 bases identical to TRBD1. The CDR3 consists of 17 residues. With 1 base clipped from V and 0 bases from J, the junction kept 1 base outside the gene matches. Germline CDR1 and CDR2: SEHNR and FQNEAQ (reference sequence). This chain's CDR3 is CASSLGTGASGANVLTF. CDR3 nucleotide sequence: TGTGCCAGCAGCTTAGGGACAGGGGCCTCTGGGGCCAACGTCCTGACTTTC.

This clonotype was counted at least ten times. The V call is TRBV19, the J call TRBJ1-2; D is uncertain. With 8 bases removed from V and 4 bases from J, the gap between germline ends came to 17 bases. This CDR3 contains 14 residues. Germline V gene sequence: CDR1 LNHDA, CDR2 SQIVND (reference sequence). CDR3 sequence: CASSARTAGYGYTF. CDR3 bases: TGTGCCAGTTCGGCGCGCACGGCAGGCTATGGCTACACCTTC.

This clonotype came up many times. This chain connects TRBV12-3 or TRBV12-4 to TRBJ2-7; D unresolved. Trimming stripped 6 bases from V and 6 bases from J, with 15 bases between. This CDR3 is 13 amino acids long. CDR3 DNA sequence: TGTGCCAGCAGCTTACTCCTCCCTAGCGAGCAGTACTTC. The encoded protein is CASSLLLPSEQYF.

This clonotype occurred a few times. This chain links TRBV5-1 with TRBJ2-7, with TRBD2 matching 14 bases. Germline CDR1 SGHRS, CDR2 YFSETQ. The CDR3 spans 14 residues. Germline trimming cut 4 bases from V and 7 bases from J; bases unmatched to any gene: 4. The CDR3 bases are TGCGCCAGCAGCGACCGGACTAGCGGGGGGGAGCAGTACTTC. Translated, it gives CASSDRTSGGEQYF.

This clonotype was recorded many times. The rearrangement joins TRBV2 to TRBJ1-4; D gene uncertain. Germline V gene sequence: CDR1 SNHLY, CDR2 FYNNEI. This CDR3 is built from 13 residues. V lost 6 bases to trimming and J lost 8 bases, with 13 bases between them. The CDR3 loop is CASRGLQGEKLFF. The CDR3 bases are TGTGCCAGCAGAGGATTACAAGGGGAAAAACTGTTTTTT. Together with reference TRBV2 and TRBJ1-4, the CDR3 gives the full variable domain: EPEVTQTPSHQVTQMGQEVILRCVPISNHLYFYWYRQILGQKVEFLVSFYNNEISEKSEIFDDQFSVERPDGSNFTLKIRSTKLEDSAMYFCASRGLQGEKLFFGSGTQLSVL.

The chain links TRBV6-1 to TRBJ1-5; unclear D gene. Trimming left V 10 bases short and J 0 bases short, with 10 bases between. There are 13 residues in the CDR3. CDR1 is MNHNS, CDR2 SASEGT, per germline. This chain's CDR3 is CATRRSSNQPQHF. The CDR3, as DNA: TGTGCCACTCGGCGGAGTAGCAATCAGCCCCAGCATTTT.

This chain joins TRBV2 and TRBJ2-7; maybe TRBD2 (5 bases). The CDR3 is 13 residues long. The V and J ends lost 10 bases and 3 bases respectively, with 16 bases between them. Germline assignment: CDR1 SNHLY and CDR2 FYNNEI. The CDR3 sequence: CATAPTLGYEQYF. The DNA for the CDR3 is TGTGCCACCGCACCGACACTAGGCTACGAGCAGTACTTC. Filled out from reference TRBV2 and TRBJ2-7, the complete variable domain reads EPEVTQTPSHQVTQMGQEVILRCVPISNHLYFYWYRQILGQKVEFLVSFYNNEISEKSEIFDDQFSVERPDGSNFTLKIRSTKLEDSAMYFCATAPTLGYEQYFGPGTRLTVT.

The chain joins TRBV5-1 to TRBJ2-7, with 9 bases aligning to TRBD2. The CDR3 spans 14 residues. Germline V gene lookup returns CDR1 SGHRS and CDR2 YFSETQ. The trim removed 5 bases at V and 6 bases at J, leaving 9 bases unmatched. The CDR3 protein is CASRKRGASGEQYF. The DNA of the CDR3 is TGCGCCAGCAGAAAGCGGGGGGCTTCCGGCGAGCAGTACTTC. Variable domain in full (rest from reference TRBV5-1 and TRBJ2-7): KAGVTQTPRYLIKTRGQQVTLSCSPISGHRSVSWYQQTPGQGLQFLFEYFSETQRNKGNFPGRFSGRQFSNSRSEMNVSTLELGDSALYLCASRKRGASGEQYFGPGTRLTVT.

This clonotype was seen more than once but under ten times. This rearrangement joins TRBV20-1 to TRBJ2-7, with 13 bases matching TRBD2. The V gene's germline CDR1 is DFQATT and CDR2 SNEGSKA (reference sequence). The CDR3 contains 14 residues. The CDR3 bases are TGCTCAACCCTACCGGGACTAGCGGGATACGAGCAGTACTTC. Amino acid sequence: CSTLPGLAGYEQYF.